The 24 T cell receptor beta chains below come from one sample, sequenced in a study of cytomegalovirus exposure and HLA in healthy donors. PCR used 60 Vbeta primers and 13 Jbeta primers. TCRdb keeps only in-frame clones here, not all; method: immunoSEQ multiplex PCR. The sample lists some 190,000 clones, 70% to 80% occurring once. The sample consisted of PBMCs. These receptors were obtained from a woman under 40 in good health and CMV-seropositive.

The chain uses TRBV30 and TRBJ2-7, with a weak D call TRBD1 (7 bases). V lost 4 bases and J 7 bases, leaving 23 bases between the germline ends. The germline CDR1 and CDR2 sequences are GTSNPN and SVGIG (reference sequence). The CDR3 extends over 15 amino acids. The CDR3 protein is CAWTRAGGLGREQYF. CDR3 coding DNA: TGTGCCTGGACGAGGGCAGGGGGACTGGGACGGGAGCAGTACTTC. Combining the CDR3 with reference TRBV30 and TRBJ2-7 gives the whole variable domain SQTIHQWPATLVQPVGSPLSLECTVEGTSNPNLYWYRQAAGRGLQLLFYSVGIGQISSEVPQNLSASRPQDRQFILSSKKLLLSDSGFYLCAWTRAGGLGREQYFGPGTRLTVT.

The gene calls are TRBV10-3 and TRBJ2-1, with 8 bases aligning to TRBD2. The germline CDR1 and CDR2 sequences are ENHRY and SYGVKD. This CDR3 spans 14 amino acids. Trimming took 5 bases from V and 6 from J; bases not matched to a gene: 6. CDR3 amino acids: CAISRLAGINEQFF. CDR3 DNA sequence: TGTGCCATCAGTAGGCTAGCGGGTATCAATGAGCAGTTCTTC.

Written as DNA, the CDR3 is TGTGCCAGCCTCTCGGGGATTAACACCGGGGAGCTGTTTTTT. Translated, it gives CASLSGINTGELFF. The genes are TRBV7-2 and TRBJ2-2; D may be TRBD2 (5 bases). V lost 8 bases and J 2 bases, leaving 12 bases between the germline ends. This CDR3 contains 14 residues. Germline loops: CDR1 SGHTA, CDR2 FQGNSA.

This chain links TRBV2 with TRBJ2-7, with a weak D call TRBD1 (5 bases). Germline V lookup: CDR1 SNHLY, CDR2 FYNNEI. The CDR3 spans 13 residues. Trimming pared 7 bases from V and 4 bases from J, leaving 14 bases between. The CDR3 reads CASNRQPGYEQYF. Written as DNA, the CDR3 is TGTGCCAGCAACCGACAGCCTGGGTACGAGCAGTACTTC.

This clone has a handful of counts. V and J are TRBV6-6 and TRBJ2-2, with D tentatively TRBD2 (5 bases). CDR1 MNHNY and CDR2 SVGAGI come from the germline V gene (reference sequence). Trimming left V 6 bases short and J 1 base short, with 12 bases between. This CDR3 is built from 15 residues. The CDR3 DNA reads TGTGCCAGCAGACTTAGCGCTATGAACACCGGGGAGCTGTTTTTT. This encodes CASRLSAMNTGELFF.

This chain connects TRBV7-2 to TRBJ1-2; possible D gene TRBD1, 5 bases. Trimming took 2 bases from V and 3 from J, leaving 7 bases between them. The CDR3 consists of 13 residues. CDR1 is SGHTA and CDR2 is FQGNSA in the germline V gene. Here the CDR3 DNA reads TGTGCCAGCAGCTTACCCAGGGACTATGGCTACACCTTC. It specifies CASSLPRDYGYTF.

The DNA for the CDR3 is TGTGCCAGTAGTACCCGAAGGCGGACTAGCGGTATCAATGAGCAGTTCTTC. Translated, it gives CASSTRRRTSGINEQFF. The V call is TRBV19, the J call TRBJ2-1; 10 positions agree with TRBD2. Looked up from germline, CDR1 is LNHDA and CDR2 is SQIVND (reference sequence). V lost 4 bases and J lost 6; bases outside the gene matches: 12. The CDR3 totals 17 residues.

The rearrangement uses TRBV21-1 and TRBJ1-2; the D call in the table, TRBD1, was not verified against the DNA. TRBV21-1 is classified as a pseudogene. The CDR3 has 14 amino acids. CDR3 region: CASSKGARGHGYTF. Here the CDR3 DNA reads TGTGCCAGCAGCAAAGGAGCCAGGGGACATGGCTACACCTTC.

The V and J genes are TRBV2 and TRBJ2-7, with 8 nucleotides matching TRBD2. J lost 5 bases, V lost 4 bases, and 13 bases had no gene match. This CDR3 is built from 16 residues. CDR1 is SNHLY and CDR2 is FYNNEI in the germline V gene. The CDR3 region is CASSAWAQREYHEQYF. In nucleotides, the CDR3 is TGTGCCAGCAGTGCTTGGGCCCAGCGGGAGTACCACGAGCAGTACTTC.

The genes are TRBV7-9 and TRBJ1-4, with TRBD1 matching over 7 bases. The CDR3 is 13 amino acids. V shed 5 bases, J shed 5 bases, and the junction held 2 bases outside the gene matches. Per germline, CDR1 SEHNR and CDR2 FQNEAQ (reference sequence). CDR3 loop: CASSLQGNEKLFF. The CDR3 bases are TGTGCCAGCAGCCTACAGGGGAATGAAAAACTGTTTTTT.

Only one count was recorded for this clone. The CDR3 bases are TGTGCCAGCAGACCCACTAGCGGCTTTTCCTACGAGCAGTACTTC. It specifies CASRPTSGFSYEQYF. This sequence joins TRBV28 and TRBJ2-7; TRBD2 aligns across 8 bases. The CDR3 length is 15 residues. CDR1 is MDHEN, CDR2 SYDVKM, per germline. V was pared by 6 bases and J by 1 base, with 8 bases of the junction left unmatched. Full variable domain (outside the CDR3, taken from reference TRBV28 and TRBJ2-7): DVKVTQSSRYLVKRTGEKVFLECVQDMDHENMFWYRQDPGLGLRLIYFSYDVKMKEKGDIPEGYSVSREKKERFSLILESASTNQTSMYLCASRPTSGFSYEQYFGPGTRLTVT.

This chain connects TRBV27 to TRBJ2-5, with D possibly being TRBD2 (5 bases). The length of the CDR3 is 14 residues. Germline lookup yields CDR1 MNHEY and CDR2 SMNVEV (reference sequence). V was shortened by 2 bases and J by 4 bases, with 11 bases between the two germline ends. The CDR3 DNA sequence: TGTGCCAGCAGTTTAGTTGGAAGCGGAGAGACCCAGTACTTC. As protein: CASSLVGSGETQYF.

This sequence joins TRBV28 and TRBJ1-4; maybe TRBD1 (6 bases). Germline CDR1 reads MDHEN; CDR2 reads SYDVKM. V was cut by 6 bases and J by 2 bases, with 10 bases left in between. This CDR3 has 14 amino acids. The CDR3 protein is CASRSGGTNEKLFF. CDR3 in DNA: TGTGCCAGCAGATCGGGGGGCACTAATGAAAAACTGTTTTTT.

The chain combines TRBV7-2 with TRBJ2-7; 8 bases align to TRBD1. Germline V gives CDR1 SGHTA, CDR2 FQGNSA. The CDR3 has 15 amino acids. J was trimmed by 2 bases and V by 5 bases; bases with no gene match: 8. The CDR3 nucleotides are TGTGCCAGCAGCCTGGACAGGGACACAACCTACGAGCAGTACTTC. This codes for CASSLDRDTTYEQYF.

J is TRBJ2-2 and V is TRBV9; 8 positions agree with TRBD1. V shed 5 bases, J shed 7 bases, and the junction held 4 bases outside the gene matches. The germline V gene has CDR1 SGDLS and CDR2 YYNGEE. The CDR3 extends over 13 amino acids. CDR3 sequence reads: CASRATGVGELFF. For the CDR3, the DNA is TGTGCCAGCAGAGCGACAGGGGTCGGGGAGCTGTTTTTT.

This chain connects TRBV20-1 to TRBJ1-5; perhaps TRBD1 as D (6 bases). Germline CDR1 and CDR2: DFQATT and SNEGSKA (reference sequence). This CDR3 comprises 11 residues. V was pared by 3 bases and J by 15 bases, with 15 bases between. CDR3 amino acids: CSASSDSLLHF. In DNA form, the CDR3 reads TGCAGTGCTAGTTCGGACAGCCTGCTGCATTTT.

V gene TRBV5-1 combines with J gene TRBJ2-3, with D unclear. V lost 0 bases and J 2 bases, leaving 10 bases between the germline ends. CDR3 size: 15 residues. CDR1 and CDR2 (germline): SGHRS, YFSETQ. CDR3 nucleotide sequence: TGCGCCAGCAGCTTGGCCACTCCGCACACAGATACGCAGTATTTT. Protein sequence: CASSLATPHTDTQYF.

CDR3 protein: CAEGSFATQYF. CDR3 in DNA: TGTGCCGAGGGAAGTTTTGCCACCCAGTACTTC. The gene calls are TRBV2 and TRBJ2-5; TRBD2 is a possible D gene (5 bases). V was clipped by 11 bases and J by 8 bases, with 15 bases between them. This CDR3 has 11 residues. Looked up from germline, CDR1 is SNHLY and CDR2 is FYNNEI.

This clone appeared once. The chain combines TRBV4-1 with TRBJ2-5; TRBD2 aligns across 8 bases. Germline assignment: CDR1 MGHRA and CDR2 YSYEKL. Unmatched junction bases numbered 5, after V lost 0 bases and J lost 2 bases. This CDR3 has 16 amino acids. The CDR3, as DNA: TGCGCCAGCAGCCAAGAGGGCGGGGGGCGTCAAGAGACCCAGTACTTC. It codes for CASSQEGGGRQETQYF.

This clone was picked up a small number of times. The rearrangement links TRBV5-1 to TRBJ2-2; 10 bases are a match to TRBD1. J gave up 7 bases and V 5 bases, and 11 bases lay outside the gene matches. The V gene's germline CDR1 is SGHRS and CDR2 YFSETQ. The CDR3 is made up of 16 amino acids. CDR3 DNA: TGCGCCAGCAGTCCCTTTGGACAGGGGGGAGTCGGGGAGCTGTTTTTT. It specifies CASSPFGQGGVGELFF.

The CDR3 loop is CASSRSGRAGSEQFF. The CDR3 region has the DNA TGTGCCAGCAGTCGTAGCGGGAGGGCCGGCTCTGAGCAGTTCTTC. The rearrangement uses TRBV6-5 and TRBJ2-1, with 11 bases matching TRBD2. V was pared by 5 bases and J by 9 bases, with 9 bases of the junction left unmatched. In germline, CDR1 is MNHEY, CDR2 SVGAGI. This CDR3 region has 15 residues.

This clone was found once. This chain links TRBV28 with TRBJ1-4; D is uncertain. The CDR3 has 15 amino acids. Germline V lookup: CDR1 MDHEN, CDR2 SYDVKM. The germline V and J ends were trimmed by 2 bases and 8 bases, with 15 bases remaining between them. The CDR3: CASSLQLGAGEKLFF. The CDR3 DNA reads TGTGCCAGCAGTTTACAACTGGGAGCGGGGGAAAAACTGTTTTTT.

The rearrangement joins TRBV27 to TRBJ1-5; TRBD1 matches 8 bases. Germline loops: CDR1 MNHEY, CDR2 SMNVEV (reference sequence). Trimming at V came to 6 bases and at J to 3 bases, leaving 4 bases not matched to a gene. The CDR3 extends over 14 amino acids. The chain's CDR3 is CASRPRGPNQPQHF. DNA of the CDR3: TGTGCCAGCAGACCCAGGGGGCCCAATCAGCCCCAGCATTTT.

This clone was seen only a few times. The chain joins TRBV19 to TRBJ1-5; D ambiguous. With 0 bases removed from V and 3 bases from J, the gap between germline ends came to 9 bases. The CDR3 runs to 15 residues. Germline V gives CDR1 LNHDA, CDR2 SQIVND (reference sequence). CDR3 bases: TGTGCCAGTAGTATAGAAAGACTGATCAATCAGCCCCAGCATTTT. Amino acids: CASSIERLINQPQHF. The entire variable domain, with the rest obtained from reference TRBV19 and TRBJ1-5, is as follows: DGGITQSPKYLFRKEGQNVTLSCEQNLNHDAMYWYRQDPGQGLRLIYYSQIVNDFQKGDIAEGYSVSREKKESFPLTVTSAQKNPTAFYLCASSIERLINQPQHFGDGTRLSIL.